The next 27 T cell receptor beta chains were all read from a single sample in a study of long-term antiretroviral therapy in people with HIV. A v3.0 immunoSEQ assay was performed at survey level. Assay used: immunoSEQ multiplex PCR; TCRdb lists only in-frame clones, some missing. The sample lists 20,000 or so clones; approximately 84% were seen once. The input for sequencing was unsorted PBMCs, taken 0.9 years after starting antiretroviral therapy. These receptors all come from a man aged 18 to 35 with HIV.

The chain carries TRBV10-2 and TRBJ1-2, with a tentative D call TRBD1 (5 bases). Looked up from germline, CDR1 is WSHSY and CDR2 is SAAADI. Trimming took off 4 bases at V and 4 bases at J, with 16 bases between the two ends. The CDR3 sequence is 15 residues long. The CDR3 loop is CASSVSTASSYGYTF. The CDR3 region has the DNA TGCGCCAGCAGTGTCTCGACAGCGAGTTCCTATGGCTACACCTTC.

V usage is TRBV6-5 and J usage is TRBJ1-2, with 8 bases aligning to TRBD1. V shed 2 bases and J 3 bases; nucleotides not matched to a gene: 5. The CDR3 loop spans 15 amino acids. Germline CDR1 reads MNHEY; CDR2 reads SVGAGI. For the CDR3, the DNA is TGTGCCAGCAGTTACGGAGCAGGGGGCGACTATGGCTACACCTTC. This codes for CASSYGAGGDYGYTF.

V is TRBV13 and J is TRBJ2-7; 8 bases align to TRBD1. Per germline, CDR1 PRHDT and CDR2 FYEKMQ (reference sequence). This CDR3 has 15 residues. V lost 5 bases and J lost 0; bases outside the gene matches: 6. The CDR3 spells CASSTRTGSSYEQYF. The CDR3 nucleotides are TGTGCCAGCAGCACCCGGACAGGGAGCTCCTACGAGCAGTACTTC.

The chain is built from TRBV7-3 and TRBJ2-2; perhaps TRBD2 as D (5 bases). With 8 bases removed from V and 5 bases from J, the gap between germline ends came to 6 bases. The CDR3 is made up of 11 amino acids. CDR1 is SGHTA and CDR2 is FQGTGA in the germline V gene. The CDR3 loop is CASSGTGELFF. CDR3 in DNA: TGTGCCAGCTCGGGAACCGGGGAGCTGTTTTTT.

The J gene is TRBJ2-5, the V gene TRBV6-1, with 8 nucleotides matching TRBD1. Germline loops: CDR1 MNHNS, CDR2 SASEGT. V was pared by 4 bases and J by 5 bases, with 9 bases of the junction left unmatched. The CDR3 sequence is 15 residues long. Written as DNA, the CDR3 is TGTGCCAGCAGTGCCTGGACAGGGCTGAGGGAGACCCAGTACTTC. Residues: CASSAWTGLRETQYF.

The V gene is TRBV7-9, the J gene TRBJ2-7; possible D gene TRBD2, 5 bases. The CDR3 is made up of 12 amino acids. Per germline, CDR1 SEHNR and CDR2 FQNEAQ (reference sequence). The V end was cut by 1 base, the J end by 6 bases, with 7 bases between. The CDR3 sequence is CASSLGGSEQYF. The CDR3 DNA reads TGTGCCAGCAGCTTAGGAGGGAGCGAGCAGTACTTC.

The V call is TRBV12-5, the J call TRBJ2-1, with 9 nucleotides matching TRBD1. CDR3 size: 16 residues. Germline V CDR1 and CDR2: LGHNT, FRNRAP. The V gene end was trimmed by 5 bases and the J gene end by 4 bases; junction bases not matched to a gene: 9. The CDR3 coding sequence is TGTGCTAGTGGTCCCCGGACAGGGGCCAATTACAATGAGCAGTTCTTC. It encodes CASGPRTGANYNEQFF.

The J gene is TRBJ1-2, the V gene TRBV19, with D possibly being TRBD1 (6 bases). The ends were cut back, 4 bases at V and 4 bases at J, with 16 bases in the middle. Germline V CDR1 and CDR2: LNHDA, SQIVND (reference sequence). The length of the CDR3 is 15 residues. The chain's CDR3 is CASSSWDRGAYGYTF. Here the CDR3 DNA reads TGTGCCAGTAGTAGTTGGGACCGGGGGGCCTATGGCTACACCTTC.

CDR3 in amino acids: CASSFQTGENTEAFF. The DNA of the CDR3 is TGTGCCAGCAGCTTTCAAACGGGGGAGAACACTGAAGCTTTCTTT. This rearrangement joins TRBV7-6 to TRBJ1-1; D might be TRBD1 (5 bases). The CDR3 has 15 amino acids. CDR1 is SGHVS and CDR2 is FNYEAQ in the germline V gene. Trimming left V 3 bases short and J 1 base short, with 12 bases between.

The chain combines TRBV5-1 with TRBJ2-5, with D possibly called TRBD1 or TRBD2 (5 bases each). Germline V gene lookup returns CDR1 SGHRS and CDR2 YFSETQ. V was pared by 4 bases and J by 2 bases, with 12 bases between. The CDR3 length is 14 residues. CDR3 residues: CASSPGAGQETQYF. The CDR3 nucleotides are TGCGCCAGCAGCCCCGGGGCCGGGCAAGAGACCCAGTACTTC.

This chain links TRBV2 with TRBJ1-2; D possibly corresponds to TRBD1 (6 bases). Trimming removed 6 bases at V and 6 bases at J, with 20 bases between. The CDR3 is made up of 15 amino acids. Germline values: CDR1 SNHLY, CDR2 FYNNEI. Here the CDR3 reads CASRPQRGTSNGYTF. CDR3 nucleotides: TGTGCCAGCAGACCGCAGCGAGGGACATCCAATGGCTACACCTTC.

The chain employs TRBV2 and TRBJ2-5; the D gene is possibly TRBD2 (8 bases). V was trimmed by 7 bases and J by 1 base, leaving 16 bases between them. CDR3 length: 15 amino acids. Looked up from germline, CDR1 is SNHLY and CDR2 is FYNNEI. The CDR3 loop is CASKGASGLQETQYF. CDR3 nucleotides: TGTGCCAGCAAGGGGGCTAGCGGGCTCCAAGAGACCCAGTACTTC.

DNA for the CDR3: TGTGCCAGCAGTGTGGGACAGGGGAGCTCCTACAATGAGCAGTTCTTC. It specifies CASSVGQGSSYNEQFF. The chain has TRBV6-1 and TRBJ2-1; 10 bases align to TRBD1. This CDR3 contains 16 residues. Germline trimming cut 4 bases from V and 0 bases from J; bases unmatched to any gene: 3. In germline, CDR1 is MNHNS, CDR2 SASEGT.

This chain connects TRBV9 to TRBJ2-7, with TRBD1 identical over 8 bases. CDR1 and CDR2 from the germline V gene are SGDLS and YYNGEE. This CDR3 region has 15 residues. Trimming cost V 3 bases and J 4 bases; bases outside gene matches: 9. CDR3 protein: CASSATGTGTYEQYF. CDR3 nucleotides: TGTGCCAGCAGCGCTACCGGGACAGGAACGTACGAGCAGTACTTC.

The chain recombines TRBV19 with TRBJ2-7; the D gene is possibly TRBD2 (6 bases). V lost 3 bases and J lost 1, with 7 bases in between. Germline-derived CDR1 and CDR2 are LNHDA and SQIVND (reference sequence). The CDR3 has 13 residues. The CDR3 DNA sequence: TGTGCCAGTAGTATGGGACTTTCCTACGAGCAGTACTTC. Translated: CASSMGLSYEQYF.

This clone appeared a few times. The V and J genes are TRBV2 and TRBJ1-5; TRBD1 matches at 7 bases. After removal of 8 bases from V and 4 bases from J, the junction contained 8 bases not matched to a gene. In germline, CDR1 is SNHLY, CDR2 FYNNEI. This CDR3 is built from 14 residues. In DNA, the CDR3 is TGTGCCAGCGGGGCAGGGGGGGATAATCAGCCCCAGCATTTT. The encoded protein is CASGAGGDNQPQHF.

The CDR3, as DNA: TGTGCCAGCAGCCCGGACAGGGGACCTGAAAAACTGTTTTTT. Protein: CASSPDRGPEKLFF. The chain uses TRBV5-5 and TRBJ1-4; 9 bases line up with TRBD1. With 4 bases clipped from V and 7 bases from J, the junction kept 5 bases outside the gene matches. The CDR3 totals 14 residues. Germline V gene lookup returns CDR1 SGHKS and CDR2 YYEKEE (reference sequence).

This clone has only a few counts. The chain uses TRBV19 and TRBJ1-5, with a weak D call TRBD1 (6 bases). Germline V lookup: CDR1 LNHDA, CDR2 SQIVND (reference sequence). The germline V and J ends were trimmed by 5 bases and 7 bases, with 21 bases remaining between them. The CDR3 has 16 residues. This CDR3 reads CASSFAGGRERQPQHF. The DNA of the CDR3 is TGTGCCAGTAGTTTTGCCGGGGGGCGAGAAAGGCAGCCCCAGCATTTT.

This rearrangement joins TRBV28 to TRBJ1-5, with D perhaps matching TRBD1 (5 bases). The CDR3 spans 14 residues. Trimming pared 7 bases from V and 6 bases from J, leaving 16 bases between. The germline gives CDR1 MDHEN, CDR2 SYDVKM. The chain's CDR3 is CASTHSAGTQPQHF. The CDR3 DNA is TGTGCCAGCACCCATTCGGCGGGGACTCAGCCCCAGCATTTT. Combining the CDR3 with reference TRBV28 and TRBJ1-5 gives the whole variable domain DVKVTQSSRYLVKRTGEKVFLECVQDMDHENMFWYRQDPGLGLRLIYFSYDVKMKEKGDIPEGYSVSREKKERFSLILESASTNQTSMYLCASTHSAGTQPQHFGDGTRLSIL.

J is TRBJ1-4 and V is TRBV18; no reliable D call. From germline, CDR1 is KGHSH and CDR2 LQKENI. V shed 3 bases and J shed 5 bases, with 10 bases lying between them. The CDR3 runs 14 residues. The CDR3 DNA sequence: TGTGCCAGCTCACCTTTTGAGAGGAATGAAAAACTGTTTTTT. This translates into CASSPFERNEKLFF.

This clone was counted a single time. The rearrangement uses TRBV6-1 and TRBJ2-1; TRBD2 aligns across 11 bases. This CDR3 is 14 amino acids long. Germline V gene sequence: CDR1 MNHNS, CDR2 SASEGT. Trimming at V came to 6 bases and at J to 6 bases, leaving 4 bases not matched to a gene. The CDR3 region is CASRLAGGRNEQFF. The CDR3 DNA follows: TGTGCCAGCAGATTAGCGGGGGGGCGCAATGAGCAGTTCTTC.

This clone was recorded only once. V is TRBV16 and J is TRBJ2-3, with D maybe TRBD2 (5 bases). This CDR3 contains 15 residues. V dropped 0 bases and J dropped 9 bases, with 16 bases sitting between them. Germline CDR1 KGHSY, CDR2 FQNENV. CDR3 in DNA: TGTGCCAGCAGCCAATCCCCCGGGGTCGCCTACACGCAGTATTTT. Protein product: CASSQSPGVAYTQYF.

V gene TRBV28 combines with J gene TRBJ2-7; D is undetermined. This CDR3 is 14 amino acids long. Deletions cut 2 bases from V and 3 bases from J, with 11 bases between. The germline CDR1 and CDR2 sequences are MDHEN and SYDVKM. The CDR3 bases are TGTGCCAGCAGTTTAGGGGAAGAAGGCTACGAGCAGTACTTC. Its translation: CASSLGEEGYEQYF.

The chain recombines TRBV29-1 with TRBJ1-1, with a weak D call TRBD1 (5 bases). The V end lost 4 bases, the J end lost 5 bases, and 17 bases lay between the germline ends. Germline V lookup: CDR1 SQVTM, CDR2 ANQGSEA. This CDR3 has 14 amino acids. The CDR3 sequence: CSVGLKDKGTEAFF. CDR3 bases: TGCAGCGTTGGCCTTAAGGACAAAGGGACTGAAGCTTTCTTT. Full variable domain (outside the CDR3, taken from reference TRBV29-1 and TRBJ1-1): SAVISQKPSRDICQRGTSLTIQCQVDSQVTMMFWYRQQPGQSLTLIATANQGSEATYESGFVIDKFPISRPNLTFSTLTVSNMSPEDSSIYLCSVGLKDKGTEAFFGQGTRLTVV.

As DNA, the CDR3 is TGTGCCAGCAGGGGGGGTAGCAATCAGCCCCAGCATTTT. Residues: CASRGGSNQPQHF. The chain is built from TRBV28 and TRBJ1-5; D is possibly TRBD1 (5 bases). Per germline, CDR1 MDHEN and CDR2 SYDVKM. This CDR3 region has 13 residues. V was pared by 6 bases and J by 0 bases, with 6 bases between.

The chain uses TRBV4-1 and TRBJ2-6; TRBD1 matches 10 bases. The germline V gene encodes CDR1 MGHRA and CDR2 YSYEKL. There are 19 residues in the CDR3. V dropped 3 bases and J dropped 1; count of bases not matched to a gene: 9. The CDR3 DNA sequence: TGCGCCAGCAGCCAGGGTCCGGGACAGGGGTTTTCTGGGGCCAACGTCCTGACTTTC. Translated, it gives CASSQGPGQGFSGANVLTF.

The V call is TRBV11-2, the J call TRBJ2-7; the D gene is possibly TRBD2 (5 bases). The germline CDR1 and CDR2 sequences are SGHAT and FQNNGV. V was pared by 7 bases and J by 0 bases, with 16 bases between. The CDR3 extends over 15 amino acids. The CDR3 sequence is CASTDYDLGSYEQYF. The CDR3 nucleotides read TGTGCCAGCACCGACTATGACTTAGGCTCCTACGAGCAGTACTTC.